Listed below are T cell receptor beta chains from one sample, sequenced in a study of CXCR4 blockade with PD-1 therapy in pancreatic cancer. TCRdb keeps only in-frame clones here, not all; method: immunoSEQ multiplex PCR. The profile covers more than 15,000 clones, with around 70% appearing a single time and more than 4.5% taken by the ten largest. The material sequenced was tumor tissue. Receptors were obtained from a human donor with pancreatic ductal adenocarcinoma. Both conserved end residues are part of each CDR3. The D gene is left open where the match is weak. The size entry is marked missing in some rows and otherwise reads once, few, many or a size class.

>TRBJ2-7|-|TRBD1|TRBV30
CAWRAPGTGMGEQYF
TGTGCCTGGAGAGCGCCTGGGACAGGGATGGGCGAGCAGTACTTC
>TRBJ1-1|-|-|TRBV15
CATSREAEAITEAFF
TGTGCCACCAGCAGAGAGGCGGAAGCAATCACTGAAGCTTTCTTT
>TRBJ1-1|-|-|TRBV6-7
CASYGTGWTEAFF
TGTGCCAGTTACGGGACGGGATGGACTGAAGCTTTCTTT
>TRBJ1-1|-|-|TRBV28
CASSLTGRTEAFF
TGTGCCAGTAGTTTAACAGGGAGGACTGAAGCTTTCTTT
>TRBJ2-7|-|-|TRBV9
CASSEQGYEQYF
TGTGCCAGCAGTGAACAGGGCTACGAGCAGTACTTC
>TRBJ1-1|medium-sized|-|TRBV30
CACQTRVNTEAFF
TGTGCCTGCCAGACGAGGGTGAACACTGAAGCTTTCTTT
>TRBJ2-7|-|TRBD2|TRBV15
CATSRVGLGYEQYF
TGTGCCACCAGCAGAGTAGGACTAGGGTACGAGCAGTACTTC
>TRBJ2-1|-|-|TRBV14
CASTGVNYNEQFF
TGTGCCAGCACCGGAGTTAACTACAATGAGCAGTTCTTC
>TRBJ1-1|-|TRBD1|TRBV29-1
CSGGQGALNTEAFF
TGCAGCGGGGGACAGGGGGCCTTGAACACTGAAGCTTTCTTT
>TRBJ2-1|-|-|TRBV19
CASSPRGWGQFF
TGTGCCAGTAGCCCGAGGGGGTGGGGGCAGTTCTTC
>TRBJ2-1|-|TRBD2|TRBV19
CASSIQNGRGNEQFF
TGTGCCAGTAGTATCCAGAACGGGAGGGGTAATGAGCAGTTCTTC
>TRBJ2-7|-|-|TRBV18
CASSPIGGKQYF
TGTGCCAGCTCACCAATCGGCGGCAAGCAGTACTTC
>TRBJ2-3|-|-|TRBV28
CASSWGSTDTQYF
TGTGCCAGCAGTTGGGGATCCACAGATACGCAGTATTTT
>TRBJ1-4|-|-|TRBV28
CASRSPGSSTGLFF
TGTGCCAGCCGTTCCCCGGGATCCAGCACTGGGCTGTTTTTT